Listed below are T cell receptor delta chains from one sample, sequenced in a study of gamma-delta T cells after stem cell transplantation. TCRdb reprocessed the RT-PCR reads using CATT. This table has several thousand delta-chain clones, less than 2% appearing once. Sequencing was carried out using gamma-delta T cells. The receptors stem from a human donor. It is not recorded whose cells these are; they may come from a transplant donor. The CDR3 runs from the conserved cysteine through the conserved F or W. The D gene is left open where the match is weak. Size is omitted from some rows. Given values are once, few, many or a class for expanded clones.

>NA|TRDV1|TRDJ1|TRDD3
TGTGCTCTTGGGGAACTCTACTGGGGGATACCTAAACTCATCTTT
CALGELYWGIPKLIF
>medium-sized|TRDV2|TRDJ1|NA
TGTGCCTGTGACACCCTACTGGGTGGCACCGATAAACTCATCTTT
CACDTLLGGTDKLIF
>medium-sized|TRDV2|TRDJ1|TRDD3
TGTGCCTGTGACCCCTTACTGGGGGAACACCCTACGTACACCGATAAACTCATCTTT
CACDPLLGEHPTYTDKLIF
>few|TRDV1|TRDJ1|TRDD3
TGTGCTCTTGGGGCCCTTCGCCTCCTTCCTTTTTTATTACTGGGGGATCCTGATAAACTCATCTTC
CALGALRLLPFLLLGDPDKLIF
>medium-sized|TRDV2|TRDJ1|NA
TGTGCCTGTGACAGTGTTTGGTCTGAGGGATCCTCTTTCCCCGATAAACTCATCTTT
CACDSVWSEGSSFPDKLIF
>NA|TRDV2|TRDJ1|TRDD3
TGTGCCTGTGACACCGTAGTAAAAGCTGGGGGATATCTCCCCTTCCCGGATAAACTCATCTTT
CACDTVVKAGGYLPFPDKLIF
>medium-sized|TRDV1|TRDJ1|TRDD3
TGTGCTCTTGGGGAACTAAGGGCTTACAGGCTTCCTAGAGGGGGATACGCACCGTACACCGATAAACTCATCTTT
CALGELRAYRLPRGGYAPYTDKLIF
>medium-sized|TRDV2|TRDJ1|TRDD3
TGTGCCTGTGACACTTCGCACAACTTACTGGGGGTGGACACCGATAAACTCATCTTT
CACDTSHNLLGVDTDKLIF
>medium-sized|TRDV2|TRDJ1|NA
TGTGCCTGCTTTCGGATACAGACCGATAAACTCATCTTT
CACFRIQTDKLIF
>medium-sized|TRDV2|TRDJ1|NA
TGTGCCTGTGACACCGTCTTGTTCAATTCGGAGTTGTACACCGATAAACTCATCTTT
CACDTVLFNSELYTDKLIF
>medium-sized|TRDV2|TRDJ1|TRDD3
TGTGCCTGTGACACCGTTGGGGGATTCGCCCTAACAATCGATAAACTCATCTTT
CACDTVGGFALTIDKLIF
>medium-sized|TRDV2|TRDJ1|TRDD3
TGTGCCTGTGACAAAATCAGTACTGGGGCCCGGCCCTCGTACACCGATAAACTCATCTTT
CACDKISTGARPSYTDKLIF
>NA|TRDV2|TRDJ1|TRDD3
TGTGCCTGTGACACTCTAGTACTGGGGGATGGGGGTCGACTCATCTTT
CACDTLVLGDGGRLIF
>large|TRDV2|TRDJ1|TRDD3
TGTGCCTGTGACCTTACTGGGGAACACGATAAACTCATCTTT
CACDLTGEHDKLIF
>NA|TRDV2|TRDJ3|TRDD3
TGTGCCTGTGACACCACCGGCACTGGGGGATCCGGTCGGTCCTGGGACGCCCGACAGATGTTTTTC
CACDTTGTGGSGRSWDARQMFF
>medium-sized|TRDV2|TRDJ1|TRDD3
TGTGCCTGTGACACCCTCCGGTCCACGGGTACTGGGGATAACACCGATAAACTCATCTTT
CACDTLRSTGTGDNTDKLIF
>medium-sized|TRDV2|TRDJ1|TRDD3
TGTGCCTGTGACGGACTTTTTGGGGGAGCCGAACCCGTAATGGACACCGATAAACTCATCTTT
CACDGLFGGAEPVMDTDKLIF
>medium-sized|TRDV2|TRDJ1|TRDD3
TGTGCCTGTGACATCATTACTCTGGGGGATCCAGAAATAAGCGATAAACTCATCTTT
CACDIITLGDPEISDKLIF
>large|TRDV2|TRDJ1|TRDD3
TGTGCCTGTGACACCCTGGGGGTCGCCGATAAACTCATCTTT
CACDTLGVADKLIF
>large|TRDV2|TRDJ1|TRDD3
TGTGCCTGTGACTTGATCATACCCAGTACTGGGGGTTATAAGTACACCGATAAACTCATCTTT
CACDLIIPSTGGYKYTDKLIF
>medium-sized|TRDV2|TRDJ1|TRDD3
TGTGCCTGTGACACTATGGGGGATAAGTACACCGATAAACTCATCTTT
CACDTMGDKYTDKLIF
>medium-sized|TRDV2|TRDJ1|TRDD3
TGTGCCTGTGACGCCCTCATAGGTGGGGGAGACACCGATAAACTCATCTTT
CACDALIGGGDTDKLIF
>medium-sized|TRDV2|TRDJ1|TRDD3
TGTGCCTGTGACACCGTCTGGGGGCCTGGGGGTTACACCGATAAACTCATCTTT
CACDTVWGPGGYTDKLIF
>medium-sized|TRDV1|TRDJ1|NA
TGTGCTCTTGGGGGGCCCGGAGTGCCGGGGGGACCGGGAGGACTCATCTTT
CALGGPGVPGGPGGLIF
>few|TRDV2|TRDJ1|TRDD3
TGTGCCTGTGATGCCTTACTGGGGGATAGGCGATACACCGATAAACTCATCTTT
CACDALLGDRRYTDKLIF
>medium-sized|TRDV1|TRDJ3|TRDD3
TGTGCTCTTGGGGAACTGCTGGGGGATACAACCGGCTCTCTTCTCCCCTGGGACACCCGACAGATGTTTTTC
CALGELLGDTTGSLLPWDTRQMFF
>medium-sized|TRDV2|TRDJ1|TRDD3
TGTGCCTGTGACACGTTGCAGGGGATACGCGATAAACTCATCTTT
CACDTLQGIRDKLIF
>medium-sized|TRDV2|TRDJ1|TRDD3
TGTGCCTGTGACACCGTACCTCCGACTGGGGACTCACTCACCCCGGGCGATAAACTCATCTTT
CACDTVPPTGDSLTPGDKLIF
>NA|TRDV1|TRDJ1|TRDD3
TGTGCTCTTGGGGAACCGTCCGCCAGAAGGTCTAGGGGGGATTGCACCGATAAACTCATCTTT
CALGEPSARRSRGDCTDKLIF
>medium-sized|TRDV2|TRDJ1|TRDD3
TGTGCCTGCTTCCCTTTGGGGGATCTAGGAACCGATAAACTCATCTTT
CACFPLGDLGTDKLIF